These 10 T cell receptor beta chains were all obtained from the same sample, sequenced in a study of T-cell memory formation after mild COVID-19. A single record per CDR3 protein comes from TCRdb applying MiXCR to the 5' RACE reads. The table includes around 250,000 distinct CDR3 sequences, 7.5% to 10% detected once. The sequenced sample was PBMCs or a T cell subset sorted from them (not recorded which). Receptors were obtained from a man aged 18-30 years who had mild COVID-19 (a few samples of this study predate the infection). Cell type and time point are not known.

This clonotype was seen a handful of times. The V call is TRBV9, the J call TRBJ2-1; 7 nucleotides agree with TRBD1. The CDR3 contains 15 residues. V was pared by 3 bases and J by 5 bases, with 8 bases of the junction left unmatched. In germline, CDR1 is SGDLS, CDR2 YYNGEE. The CDR3 here is CASSDTGTVDNEQFF. CDR3 nucleotides: TGTGCCAGCAGCGACACAGGGACAGTGGACAATGAGCAGTTCTTC.

This clonotype was observed at least ten times. The J gene is TRBJ1-6, the V gene TRBV27; D unclear. The CDR3 is 16 amino acids. V was clipped by 6 bases and J by 0 bases, with 12 bases between them. Per the germline V gene, CDR1 is MNHEY and CDR2 is SMNVEV (reference sequence). CDR3 amino acids: CASRPPGSSYNSPLHF. The CDR3 DNA reads as TGTGCCAGCAGGCCCCCCGGGAGCTCCTATAATTCACCCCTCCACTTT.

Here the CDR3 DNA reads TGTGCCAGCAGTTGGACTAGCCGGACCGGGGAGCTGTTTTTT. Protein product: CASSWTSRTGELFF. The genes are TRBV28 and TRBJ2-2; 8 positions agree with TRBD2. After removal of 4 bases from V and 5 bases from J, the junction contained 3 bases not matched to a gene. The germline V gene has CDR1 MDHEN and CDR2 SYDVKM. The CDR3 is made up of 14 amino acids.

This clonotype was observed many times. The chain has TRBV3-1 and TRBJ2-7; D gene ambiguous. Trimming stripped 4 bases from V and 2 bases from J, with 9 bases between. This CDR3 region has 13 residues. Per the germline V gene, CDR1 is LGHDT and CDR2 is YNNKEL (reference sequence). CDR3 bases: TGTGCCAGCAGCCCTTGGCAGGCCTACGAGCAGTACTTC. This sequence encodes CASSPWQAYEQYF.

The V gene is TRBV7-2, the J gene TRBJ2-3; D perhaps matches TRBD2 (5 bases). CDR3 size: 15 residues. Trimming took 5 bases from V and 3 from J, leaving 15 bases between them. Germline V gene sequence: CDR1 SGHTA, CDR2 FQGNSA. Written as DNA, the CDR3 is TGTGCCAGCAGCCCCGCGGGCCCATCAACAGATACGCAGTATTTT. Encoded protein: CASSPAGPSTDTQYF.

This clonotype has just a few counts. The genes are TRBV12-3 or TRBV12-4 and TRBJ2-5, with a possible D match to TRBD1 (5 bases). This CDR3 is 12 amino acids long. The V gene lost 4 bases and the J gene lost 3 bases, with 6 bases spanning the gap. CDR3 sequence: CASSWGEETQYF. Written as DNA, the CDR3 is TGTGCCAGCAGTTGGGGCGAAGAGACCCAGTACTTC.

This clonotype turned up a few times. The chain uses TRBV25-1 and TRBJ2-2; the D is unclear. Between the trimmed V and J ends, which lost 1 base and 0 bases, there was a span of 9 bases. This CDR3 region has 16 residues. CDR1 MGHDK and CDR2 SYGVNS come from the germline V gene. The CDR3 spells CASSESNASNTGELFF. CDR3 nucleotide sequence: TGTGCCAGCAGTGAATCTAATGCATCGAACACCGGGGAGCTGTTTTTT.

This clonotype was detected ten times or more. The chain joins TRBV18 to TRBJ1-2; no clear D gene. V lost 2 bases and J lost 5, with 15 bases in between. The CDR3 sequence is 15 residues long. The germline gives CDR1 KGHSH, CDR2 LQKENI. The CDR3 reads CASSPAAGSEYGYTF. The CDR3 DNA sequence: TGTGCCAGCTCACCAGCGGCAGGATCTGAATATGGCTACACCTTC.

Only a few counts were recorded for this clonotype. The gene calls are TRBV10-3 and TRBJ2-7; D is unclear. This CDR3 region has 13 residues. CDR1 is ENHRY and CDR2 is SYGVKD in the germline V gene. The V gene lost 7 bases and the J gene lost 1 base, with 11 bases spanning the gap. The CDR3 DNA reads as TGTGCCATCAAACCGGACGAGTCCTACGAGCAGTACGTC. Translated, it gives CAIKPDESYEQYV.

V and J are TRBV6-5 and TRBJ1-4; TRBD1 might be the D (6 bases). Germline V gene lookup returns CDR1 MNHEY and CDR2 SVGAGI. The CDR3 spans 15 residues. The V and J ends lost 6 bases and 0 bases respectively, with 11 bases between them. CDR3 nucleotide sequence: TGTGCCAGCAGCCAGAGACAGGCAACTAATGAAAAACTGTTTTTT. It specifies CASSQRQATNEKLFF.